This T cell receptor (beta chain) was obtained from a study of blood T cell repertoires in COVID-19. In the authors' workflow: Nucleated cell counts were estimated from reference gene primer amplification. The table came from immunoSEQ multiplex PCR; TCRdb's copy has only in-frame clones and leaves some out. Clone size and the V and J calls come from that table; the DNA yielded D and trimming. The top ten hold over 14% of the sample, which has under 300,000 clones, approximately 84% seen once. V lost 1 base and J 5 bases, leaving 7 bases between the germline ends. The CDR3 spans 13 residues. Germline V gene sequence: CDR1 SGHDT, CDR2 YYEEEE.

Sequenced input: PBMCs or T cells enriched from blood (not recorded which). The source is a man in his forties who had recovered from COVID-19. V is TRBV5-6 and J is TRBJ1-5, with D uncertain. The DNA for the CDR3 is TGTGCCAGCAGCTTGTCGGTAGATCAGCCCCAGCATTTT. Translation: CASSLSVDQPQHF.